This T cell receptor (beta chain) was recovered during a study of CD8 T cells in Susac syndrome. General study points: Across the total CD8+ repertoires, under 20 Susac-specific public clones were detected, and across the CD8+ TEMRA repertoires, several such clones were detected. As acknowledged by the study, its TCR sequencing and HLA analysis included a relatively small number of individuals.

Regarding this clonotype: Its antigen is currently unknown.

cDNA came from approximately 0.5 to 1 ug RNA primed by random hexamers. TCRdb analysed the immunoSEQ multiplex PCR reads with MiXCR anew, one entry per CDR3 protein. The repertoire has 130,000 or so distinct CDR3 sequences, roughly 94% of them found once; the top ten carry about 0.28%. The germline V and J ends were trimmed by 2 bases and 3 bases, with 9 bases remaining between them. Germline V lookup: CDR1 SEHNR, CDR2 FQNEAQ (reference sequence). The CDR3 has 14 residues. The receptor was derived from a human donor with Susac syndrome. The chain links TRBV7-9 to TRBJ2-3; D gene ambiguous. Sequenced sample: CD8+ T cells from PBMCs. CDR3 sequence: CASSLPDRTDTQYF. For the CDR3, the DNA is TGTGCCAGCAGCTTACCGGACCGGACAGATACGCAGTATTTT.